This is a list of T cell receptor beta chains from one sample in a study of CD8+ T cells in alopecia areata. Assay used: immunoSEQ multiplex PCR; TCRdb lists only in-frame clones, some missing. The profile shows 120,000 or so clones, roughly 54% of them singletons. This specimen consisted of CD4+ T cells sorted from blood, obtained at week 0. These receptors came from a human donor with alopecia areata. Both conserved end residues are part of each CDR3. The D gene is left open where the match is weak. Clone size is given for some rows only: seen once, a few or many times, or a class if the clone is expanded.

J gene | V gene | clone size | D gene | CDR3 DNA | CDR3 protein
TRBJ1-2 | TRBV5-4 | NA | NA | TGTGCCAGCAGCCCCACTCAGGGGCACTATGGCTACACCTTC | CASSPTQGHYGYTF
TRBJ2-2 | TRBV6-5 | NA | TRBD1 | TGTGCCACCACAGACAGGGACGGTCCCCCCGGGGAGCTGTTTTTT | CATTDRDGPPGELFF
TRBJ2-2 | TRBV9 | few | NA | TGTGCCAGCAGCGCAATTGGGGGAGCCGGGGAGCTGTTTTTT | CASSAIGGAGELFF
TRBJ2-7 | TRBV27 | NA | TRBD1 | TGTGCCAGCAGTTTATACAGGGGACAGACCTACGAGCAGTACTTC | CASSLYRGQTYEQYF
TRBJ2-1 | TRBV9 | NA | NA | TGTGCCAGCAGCGTAGGTAGTGCCGAAAACAGTCATGAGCAGTTCTTC | CASSVGSAENSHEQFF
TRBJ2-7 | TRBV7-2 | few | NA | TGTGCCAGCAGCTTAGTCGCCCACGGCACCGCACCCTACGAGCAGTACTTC | CASSLVAHGTAPYEQYF
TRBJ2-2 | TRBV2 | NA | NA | TGTGCCAGCAGTGGAGGTCCCGCGAACACCGGGGAGCTGTTTTTT | CASSGGPANTGELFF
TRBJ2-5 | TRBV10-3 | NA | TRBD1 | TGTGCCATCAGAGATCCGGGACAGGGGGCGCGGGAGACCCAGTACTTC | CAIRDPGQGARETQYF
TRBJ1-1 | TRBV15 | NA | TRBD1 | TGTGCCACCAGCAGAAAAGGGGGCCCCTTGATGAACACTGAAGCTTTCTTT | CATSRKGGPLMNTEAFF
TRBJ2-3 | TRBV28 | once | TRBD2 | TGTGCCAGCAGTTTAAGGCCCCTAGCGGGAGCTGATACGCAGTATTTT | CASSLRPLAGADTQYF
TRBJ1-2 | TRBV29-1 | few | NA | TGCAGCGTTGAGAAGGAAAATAACTATGGCTACACCTTC | CSVEKENNYGYTF
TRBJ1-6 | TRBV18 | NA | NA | TGTGCCAGCTCACCGGTGACAGTAAATAATTCACCCCTCCACTTT | CASSPVTVNNSPLHF
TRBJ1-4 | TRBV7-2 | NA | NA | TGTGCCAGCAGCTTAGGACCCGAGGAAAAACTGTTTTTT | CASSLGPEEKLFF
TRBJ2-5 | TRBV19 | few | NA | TGTGCCAGTAGTGAGTCTCAGGGGCCGGAGACCCAGTACTTC | CASSESQGPETQYF
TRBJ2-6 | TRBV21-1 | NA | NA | TGTGCCAGCAGGGACATTCCGGGACAGGGGGCGCCTGGGGCCAACGTCCTGACTTTC | CASRDIPGQGAPGANVLTF
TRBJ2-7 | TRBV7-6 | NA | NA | TGTGCCAGCAGCTTAGATATGGCAGGGGGGATCTACGAGCAGTACTTC | CASSLDMAGGIYEQYF
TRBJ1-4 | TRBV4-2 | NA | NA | TGTGCCAGCAGCCAAGCTCGGGACTCAACTAATGAAAAACTGTTTTTT | CASSQARDSTNEKLFF
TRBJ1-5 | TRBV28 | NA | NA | TGTGCCAGCAGACTCAGGGATCAGCCCCAGCATTTT | CASRLRDQPQHF
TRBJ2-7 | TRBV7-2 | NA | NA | TGTGCCAGCAGCAAAACGGGGGTCTACGAGCAGTACTTC | CASSKTGVYEQYF
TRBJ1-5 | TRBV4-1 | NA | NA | TGCGCCAGCAGCCAAGACTCACCAGGGCTTGTGAGCAATCAGCCCCAGCATTTT | CASSQDSPGLVSNQPQHF
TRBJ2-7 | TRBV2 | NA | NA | TGTGCCAGCAGTGTTGACCAACCTGTTCCGTACTTC | CASSVDQPVPYF
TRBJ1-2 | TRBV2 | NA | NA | TGTGCCAGCAGTGAAGGGTACACGGTTTATGGCTACACCTTC | CASSEGYTVYGYTF
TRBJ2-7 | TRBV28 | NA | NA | TGTGCCAGCAGTTTGTCGGACTACGAGCAGTACTTC | CASSLSDYEQYF
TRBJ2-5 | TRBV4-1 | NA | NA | TGCGCCAGCAGCCAAGAGAGACAGCCCCAAGAGACCCAGTACTTC | CASSQERQPQETQYF
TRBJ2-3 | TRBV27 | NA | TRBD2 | TGTGCCAGCAGTTTTCTAGCGGGACGACGAAGCTATACGCAGTATTTT | CASSFLAGRRSYTQYF
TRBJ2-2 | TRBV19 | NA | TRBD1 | TGTGCCAGTAGTATTTCTCAGGGGGCGATTACCGGGGAGCTGTTTTTT | CASSISQGAITGELFF
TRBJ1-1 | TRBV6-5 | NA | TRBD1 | TGTGCCAGCAGGGGACAGGGGCGATGGACTGAAGCTTTCTTT | CASRGQGRWTEAFF
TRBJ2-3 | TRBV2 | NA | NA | TGTGCCAGCAGTGAAAAGGGACCAGATACGCAGTATTTT | CASSEKGPDTQYF
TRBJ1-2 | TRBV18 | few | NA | TGTGCCAGCTCACCAGGAAGAGCTAACTATGGCTACACCTTC | CASSPGRANYGYTF
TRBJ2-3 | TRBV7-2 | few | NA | TGTGCCAGCAGCTTGAGAGGGGCAGATACGCAGTATTTT | CASSLRGADTQYF
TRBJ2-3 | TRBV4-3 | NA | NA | TGCGCCAGCAGCCCGGGAAGACGAAGCACAGATACGCAGTATTTT | CASSPGRRSTDTQYF
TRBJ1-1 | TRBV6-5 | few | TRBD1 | TGTGCCAGCAGTATGGACAGGGGTAACACTGAAGCTTTCTTT | CASSMDRGNTEAFF
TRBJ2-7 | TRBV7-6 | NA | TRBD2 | TGTGCCAGCAGCCTAGCGGGGAGCCTAATGGAGCAGTACTTC | CASSLAGSLMEQYF
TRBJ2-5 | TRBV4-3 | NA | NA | TGCGCCAGCAGCCATGAAAGTACACGGGGGGCGGTAAAAGAGACCCAGTACTTC | CASSHESTRGAVKETQYF
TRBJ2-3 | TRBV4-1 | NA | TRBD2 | TGCGCCAGCAGCCCAGGCGGCGGGGGGACAGATACGCAGTATTTT | CASSPGGGGTDTQYF
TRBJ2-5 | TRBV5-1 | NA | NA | TGCGCCAGCAGCTTGATTCAGGGTTTCGAGACCCAGTACTTC | CASSLIQGFETQYF
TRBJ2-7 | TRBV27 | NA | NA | TGTGCCAGCAGTTTTTGGGGGAAAACAGGGCACTACGAGCAGTACTTC | CASSFWGKTGHYEQYF
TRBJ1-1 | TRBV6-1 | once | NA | TGTGCCAGCAGAGGAGATCCGAACACTGAAGCTTTCTTT | CASRGDPNTEAFF
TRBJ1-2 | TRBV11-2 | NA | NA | TGTGCCAGCAGCTTAGGACAGAACTATGGCTACACCTTC | CASSLGQNYGYTF
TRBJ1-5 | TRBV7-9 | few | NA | TGTGCCAGCAGCCTGGCAGGGGGCAATCAGCCCCAGCATTTT | CASSLAGGNQPQHF